The clone carrying this T cell receptor beta chain was seen at least ten times. This sample was included in a study of T cells in Graves' hyperthyroidism and ophthalmopathy. This CDR3 contains 14 residues. The J segment lost 4 bases and the V segment lost 7 bases, leaving 10 bases of the junction unmatched. The germline V gene encodes CDR1 GTSNPN and CDR2 SVGIG (reference sequence). The authors took PBMCs from 9.5 to 10 ml fresh peripheral blood. The investigators amplified TCR beta CDR3 regions from RNA transcripts. Primed by the HTBI set, a first-round RT-PCR was run on the TCR CDR3. TCRdb re-derived calls from the multiplex PCR reads in MiXCR, one entry per CDR3 protein. The table lists fewer than 700,000 distinct CDR3 sequences, around 15% of them singletons.

The V gene is TRBV30, the J gene TRBJ2-7, with 10 positions matching TRBD2. This clonotype was obtained from a woman aged 25 to 39 with Graves' hyperthyroidism. The material sequenced was blood. CDR3 sequence: CASYSSGSKYEQYF. Here the CDR3 DNA reads TGTGCCTCATACTCTAGCGGGAGTAAGTACGAGCAGTACTTC.